Below, 25 T cell receptor beta chains from the same sample are listed, as sequenced in a study of vaccination effects on CD4 cells after COVID-19. Antigen-specific CD4+ T cells were first expanded with viral peptide pools by the ViraFEST assay and only then sequenced. Cells that had been cultured for roughly eleven days were the source of isolated CD4+ T cells. This person's SARS-CoV-2 infection, confirmed by PCR, occurred between March and December 2020. Their antigen targets remain unknown. Only in-frame clones appear in the TCRdb table, and some are missing; sequencing was by immunoSEQ multiplex PCR. The sample lists fewer than 60,000 clones, 75% to 85% occurring once. Sequenced here: CD4+ T cells from PBMCs cultured with HIV peptides, sampled before COVID-19 vaccination. The subset denotes: HIV-1 Nef peptide pool negative control/reference culture. Every receptor here comes from a human donor who had a prior SARS-CoV-2 infection.

V gene TRBV19 combines with J gene TRBJ1-5, with D perhaps TRBD1 (6 bases). V was pared by 5 bases and J by 3 bases, with 17 bases between. The CDR3 spans 16 residues. Germline loops: CDR1 LNHDA, CDR2 SQIVND (reference sequence). The CDR3 sequence: CASSALQGRNNQPQHF. The CDR3 DNA reads TGTGCCAGTAGTGCCTTACAGGGTCGGAACAATCAGCCCCAGCATTTT.

This chain connects TRBV6-2 or TRBV6-3 to TRBJ2-7; 14 bases agree with TRBD2. This CDR3 region has 17 residues. The junction had 8 bases not matched to a gene; V was cut back by 5 bases and J by 2 bases. Looked up from germline, CDR1 is MNHEY and CDR2 is SVGEGT. In nucleotides, the CDR3 is TGTGCCAGCAGTAACCGGACTAGCGGGGGGCAAACCTACGAGCAGTACTTC. Protein product: CASSNRTSGGQTYEQYF.

The CDR3 protein is CASSQEQGSGNTIYF. CDR3 nucleotide sequence: TGTGCCAGCAGCCAAGAACAGGGGTCTGGAAACACCATATATTTT. The V call is TRBV4-2, the J call TRBJ1-3; 7 nucleotides match TRBD1. This CDR3 has 15 residues. V was pared by 0 bases and J by 1 base, with 0 bases of the junction left unmatched. CDR1 is LGHNA, CDR2 YNFKEQ, per germline.

This clone occurred a few times. The chain combines TRBV2 with TRBJ2-3; D gene uncertain. This CDR3 comprises 11 residues. The V end lost 6 bases, the J end lost 3 bases, and 4 bases lay between the germline ends. The germline V gene encodes CDR1 SNHLY and CDR2 FYNNEI. Here the CDR3 DNA reads TGTGCCAGCAGGTATACAGATACGCAGTATTTT. It codes for CASRYTDTQYF. Full variable domain (outside the CDR3, taken from reference TRBV2 and TRBJ2-3): EPEVTQTPSHQVTQMGQEVILRCVPISNHLYFYWYRQILGQKVEFLVSFYNNEISEKSEIFDDQFSVERPDGSNFTLKIRSTKLEDSAMYFCASRYTDTQYFGPGTRLTVL.

The V call is TRBV14, the J call TRBJ2-5, with 15 positions matching TRBD2. The CDR3 consists of 18 residues. Germline V lookup: CDR1 SGHDN, CDR2 FVKESK. Unmatched junction bases numbered 7, after V lost 4 bases and J lost 1 base. For the CDR3, the DNA is TGTGCCAGCAGCCCCGGACTAGCGGGAGGGTGGTTCCAAGAGACCCAGTACTTC. It is translated as CASSPGLAGGWFQETQYF.

The chain recombines TRBV29-1 with TRBJ1-1; D might be TRBD1 (5 bases). Germline-derived CDR1 and CDR2 are SQVTM and ANQGSEA. The germline V and J ends were trimmed by 4 bases and 3 bases, with 6 bases remaining between them. The CDR3 has 11 residues. Here the CDR3 reads CSVAGYTEAFF. The CDR3 coding sequence is TGCAGCGTTGCAGGGTACACTGAAGCTTTCTTT.

This chain joins TRBV7-3 and TRBJ2-3; D tentatively fits TRBD1 or TRBD2 (5 bases each). V lost 5 bases and J 1 base, leaving 13 bases between the germline ends. Germline CDR1 SGHTA, CDR2 FQGTGA. The CDR3 sequence is 15 residues long. The CDR3 here is CASSPDMGGTDTQYF. In DNA, the CDR3 is TGTGCCAGCAGCCCCGATATGGGGGGCACAGATACGCAGTATTTT.

This CDR3 is CASSPLPGISYNEQFF. Here the CDR3 DNA reads TGTGCCAGCAGCCCCCTTCCGGGAATCTCCTACAATGAGCAGTTCTTC. V is TRBV11-2 and J is TRBJ2-1; tentatively, D is TRBD2 (5 bases). From germline, CDR1 is SGHAT and CDR2 FQNNGV. This CDR3 contains 16 residues. Trimming stripped 5 bases from V and 0 bases from J, with 14 bases between. The variable domain in full, completed from reference TRBV11-2 and TRBJ2-1, reads EAGVAQSPRYKIIEKRQSVAFWCNPISGHATLYWYQQILGQGPKLLIQFQNNGVVDDSQLPKDRFSAERLKGVDSTLKIQPAKLEDSAVYLCASSPLPGISYNEQFFGPGTRLTVL.

This clone has only one observation. The chain carries TRBV29-1 and TRBJ2-7; D is perhaps TRBD1 (6 bases). Deletions cut 6 bases from V and 3 bases from J, with 21 bases between. CDR1 is SQVTM and CDR2 is ANQGSEA in the germline V gene. This CDR3 is built from 15 residues. The CDR3 sequence: CSVERTAWGVYEQYF. The CDR3 coding sequence is TGCAGCGTCGAAAGGACAGCTTGGGGAGTCTACGAGCAGTACTTC.

The chain carries TRBV7-2 and TRBJ2-5; no clear D. This CDR3 is built from 15 residues. CDR1 is SGHTA, CDR2 FQGNSA, per germline. The ends were cut back, 3 bases at V and 2 bases at J, with 13 bases in the middle. In nucleotides, the CDR3 is TGTGCCAGCAGCTTTTCCCTCTCGAATCAAGAGACCCAGTACTTC. This translates into CASSFSLSNQETQYF.

V usage is TRBV24-1 and J usage is TRBJ2-1, with 11 bases aligning to TRBD1. The V and J ends lost 10 bases and 9 bases, in that order; junction bases with no gene match: 7. The CDR3 runs to 13 residues. Germline values: CDR1 KGHDR, CDR2 SFDVKD. The CDR3 DNA follows: TGTGCCACGGGGACAGGGGGGTTAGGTGAGCAGTTCTTC. Translating it yields CATGTGGLGEQFF.

J is TRBJ2-7 and V is TRBV9; D is possibly TRBD1 (6 bases). CDR1 is SGDLS, CDR2 YYNGEE, per germline. V was trimmed by 0 bases and J by 4 bases, leaving 14 bases between them. The CDR3 is 15 residues long. CDR3 protein: CASSVGAGVVYEQYF. In DNA form, the CDR3 reads TGTGCCAGCAGCGTAGGGGCAGGGGTGGTTTACGAGCAGTACTTC.

The rearrangement joins TRBV3-1 (or the pseudogene TRBV3-2) to TRBJ1-1, with D unclear. The ends were cut back, 4 bases at V and 5 bases at J, with 14 bases in the middle. CDR1 is LGHDT and CDR2 is YNNKEL in the germline V gene (reference sequence). This CDR3 is built from 14 residues. The CDR3 sequence: CASSPVWAGTEAFF. The CDR3 bases are TGTGCCAGCAGCCCCGTCTGGGCGGGGACTGAAGCTTTCTTT.

V usage is TRBV12-3 or TRBV12-4 and J usage is TRBJ1-5, with D hard to call. Trimming took off 3 bases at V and 4 bases at J, with 7 bases between the two ends. This CDR3 has 13 residues. Written as DNA, the CDR3 is TGTGCCAGCAGTTTGCAGCTAAATCAGCCCCAGCATTTT. It is translated as CASSLQLNQPQHF.

The gene calls are TRBV7-3 and TRBJ1-1, with D unresolved. The CDR3 contains 14 residues. Germline assignment: CDR1 SGHTA and CDR2 FQGTGA. V was clipped by 3 bases and J by 1 base, with 9 bases between them. For the CDR3, the DNA is TGTGCCAGCAGCTTGGCGGGGAGGAACACTGAAGCTTTCTTT. Its translation is CASSLAGRNTEAFF.

The chain recombines TRBV6-5 with TRBJ2-1; 8 positions agree with TRBD2. The CDR3 is made up of 14 amino acids. The J segment lost 6 bases and the V segment lost 0 bases, leaving 1 base of the junction unmatched. In germline, CDR1 is MNHEY, CDR2 SVGAGI. CDR3: CASSYSSGINEQFF. The CDR3 coding sequence is TGTGCCAGCAGTTACTCTAGCGGGATCAATGAGCAGTTCTTC.

The V and J genes are TRBV4-3 and TRBJ2-2; no definite D call. Germline CDR1 is LGHNA and CDR2 is YSLEER. The ends were cut back, 2 bases at V and 5 bases at J, with 9 bases in the middle. This CDR3 is built from 14 residues. CDR3 sequence (DNA): TGCGCCAGCAGCCAACTCGTTATTACCGGGGAGCTGTTTTTT. Its translation is CASSQLVITGELFF.

The genes are TRBV5-1 and TRBJ2-5; no reliable D call. The length of the CDR3 is 14 residues. The ends were cut back, 0 bases at V and 1 base at J, with 7 bases in the middle. In germline, CDR1 is SGHRS, CDR2 YFSETQ. In DNA, the CDR3 is TGCGCCAGCAGCTTGGTGGCAGCCCAAGAGACCCAGTACTTC. It yields the protein CASSLVAAQETQYF. The complete variable domain, with remaining parts taken from reference TRBV5-1 and TRBJ2-5, reads KAGVTQTPRYLIKTRGQQVTLSCSPISGHRSVSWYQQTPGQGLQFLFEYFSETQRNKGNFPGRFSGRQFSNSRSEMNVSTLELGDSALYLCASSLVAAQETQYFGPGTRLLVL.

The chain joins TRBV28 to TRBJ2-7; unclear D gene. With 4 bases removed from V and 2 bases from J, the gap between germline ends came to 12 bases. The CDR3 has 14 residues. Germline V gives CDR1 MDHEN, CDR2 SYDVKM. Here the CDR3 reads CASSSPGLAYEQYF. CDR3 nucleotides: TGTGCCAGCAGTTCCCCGGGCTTAGCCTACGAGCAGTACTTC.

This clone turned up a few times. The CDR3 DNA reads TGTGCCAGCAGCTCCAGGGGCGCCCGCTCCTACAATGAGCAGTTCTTC. Translating it yields CASSSRGARSYNEQFF. The V and J genes are TRBV11-1 and TRBJ2-1; D is possibly TRBD1 (6 bases). Germline V lookup: CDR1 SGHAT, CDR2 FQDESV (reference sequence). This CDR3 is 16 amino acids long. V lost 4 bases and J lost 0, with 13 bases in between. The full variable domain, with the rest looked up from reference TRBV11-1 and TRBJ2-1, is EAEVAQSPRYKITEKSQAVAFWCDPISGHATLYWYRQILGQGPELLVQFQDESVVDDSQLPKDRFSAERLKGVDSTLKIQPAELGDSAMYLCASSSRGARSYNEQFFGPGTRLTVL.

The chain employs TRBV5-4 and TRBJ2-3; D may be TRBD1 or TRBD2 (5 bases each). The CDR3 totals 16 residues. Germline CDR1 SGHNT, CDR2 YYREEE (reference sequence). V was pared by 3 bases and J by 2 bases, with 16 bases between. The CDR3 here is CASSSGTTDLTDTQYF. The CDR3, as DNA: TGTGCCAGCAGCTCAGGGACGACTGATCTCACAGATACGCAGTATTTT. The full variable domain, its missing parts supplied by reference TRBV5-4 and TRBJ2-3, is ETGVTQSPTHLIKTRGQQVTLRCSSQSGHNTVSWYQQALGQGPQFIFQYYREEENGRGNFPPRFSGLQFPNYSSELNVNALELDDSALYLCASSSGTTDLTDTQYFGPGTRLTVL.

This rearrangement joins TRBV19 to TRBJ1-4; unclear D gene. From germline, CDR1 is LNHDA and CDR2 SQIVND (reference sequence). This CDR3 spans 13 amino acids. Between the trimmed V and J ends, which lost 9 bases and 7 bases, there was a span of 15 bases. In nucleotides, the CDR3 is TGTGCCAGCTCGGGTCCGGGAGGTGAAAAACTGTTTTTT. Translated, it gives CASSGPGGEKLFF.

The CDR3: CASSAYGQGISGPTEKLFF. For the CDR3, the DNA is TGTGCCAGTAGTGCGTATGGACAGGGGATCTCCGGTCCTACTGAAAAACTGTTTTTT. J is TRBJ1-4 and V is TRBV19; TRBD1 aligns across 9 bases. The V gene's germline CDR1 is LNHDA and CDR2 SQIVND (reference sequence). V lost 5 bases to trimming and J lost 7 bases; unmatched junction nucleotides: 20. This CDR3 has 19 amino acids.

This chain connects TRBV6-1 to TRBJ1-5; D perhaps matches TRBD1 (6 bases). Trimming pared 4 bases from V and 0 bases from J, leaving 19 bases between. The CDR3 is 18 residues long. Germline V gene data show CDR1 as MNHNS and CDR2 as SASEGT. This chain's CDR3 is CASSVRYRDNYSNQPQHF. The CDR3 region has the DNA TGTGCCAGCAGTGTCCGTTACCGGGACAATTATAGCAATCAGCCCCAGCATTTT.

The CDR3 DNA is TGTGCCAGCAGCTCCATTTGGGGCTATGGCTACACCTTC. Amino acid sequence: CASSSIWGYGYTF. V and J are TRBV6-5 and TRBJ1-2; D not resolved. CDR3 length: 13 residues. V lost 6 bases and J lost 4, with 12 bases in between. CDR1 is MNHEY and CDR2 is SVGAGI in the germline V gene.